This T cell receptor beta chain originates from a study of T-cell reconstitution after alpha-beta-depleted transplantation in children (dated by TCRdb to about 2016). Broadly, across the study: Using TCR repertoire profiling, the study followed T-cell immune reconstitution in a quantitative way in children after TCRalphabeta/CD19-depleted allogeneic hematopoietic cell transplantation.

In the paper's terms, the treatment or condition label means: allogeneic hematopoietic cell transplantation with graft depleted of TCRalphabeta T cells and CD19 B cells. The transplant recipients were children given TCRalphabeta/CD19-depleted allogeneic hematopoietic cell grafts. This clonotype occurred many times. Its antigen is not yet known. No clone much larger than this one lies a single base away; base qualities are absent. Trimming accounts for 3 bases at V and 6 bases at J, while the number of junction bases matched to no gene is 11. Measured from the cysteine to the phenylalanine, the CDR3 is 16 residues long. The CDR3 DNA has 48 bases and is translated from base 1. The receptor library was made with PCR. Sequencing was performed on an Illumina HiSeq 2500. TCR libraries were prepared with molecular barcoding, using unique molecular identifiers to normalize TCRbeta repertoire quantification. TCRdb redid the processing of the public reads, applying fastp at Q25 and MiXCR, and retained in-frame beta chains. Every CDR3 protein is listed once, alongside the most common genes and DNA of its rows. A total of approximately 500,000 distinct CDR3 sequences appear in this sample, over 9.5% of them only once. The ten largest clones capture around 2% of the sample.

Broad study findings and their caveats: The frequencies of hyperexpanded clones fell over the following months, and after one year, T-cell counts and TCRbeta diversity were mostly attributed to newly produced T cells. The apparently early alphabetaT-cell count recovery about two months after transplant was reportedly dependent on only several hundred rapidly expanded clones derived from non-depleted graft cells. In some patients, the high TCRbeta diversity seen at day 60 was put down to recipient T cells and intrathymic progenitors that had survived conditioning.

This receptor was obtained from a child aged 2-15 years with inherited bone marrow failure, due to receive a stem cell transplant. Specimen: PBMCs, collected before TCRalphabeta/CD19-depleted stem cell transplant. The V gene is TRBV12-3 or TRBV12-4 and the J gene is TRBJ2-3; TRBD2 matches 8 bases in the middle. The CDR3 protein: CASSFTSGTSADTQYF. The DNA sequence is as follows: TGTGCCAGCAGTTTTACATCAGGGACTAGTGCCGATACGCAGTATTTT.